This record concerns one T cell receptor beta chain sequence. These data belong to a study of blood T cell repertoires in COVID-19. With 7 bases removed from V and 6 bases from J, the gap between germline ends came to 15 bases. CDR3 length equals 14 residues. The germline gives CDR1 LNHDA, CDR2 SQIVND (reference sequence). Study processing details: Quantification of nucleated cells was approximated via reference gene primer amplification. Libraries were prepared by immunoSEQ multiplex PCR; TCRdb keeps only in-frame clonotypes and omits some of them. From that table come the V and J calls and clone size; the DNA was used to work out D and trimming. The sample contains some 140,000 clones, around four fifths of which appear only once.

The chain is built from TRBV19 and TRBJ2-2; a weak D match, TRBD1 (6 bases). The material sequenced was peripheral blood. This TCR was recovered from a human donor in a cohort sampled during active COVID-19. This CDR3 is CASIPGHPAGELFF. CDR3 DNA sequence: TGTGCCAGTATCCCGGGACATCCCGCCGGGGAGCTGTTTTTT.